Shown below are 19 T cell receptor beta chains from a single sample sequenced in a study of cytomegalovirus exposure and HLA in healthy donors (dated by TCRdb to 2016 to 2017). The receptor library was made with the immunoSEQ multiplex PCR assay. The multiplex PCR relied on a mix of 60 forward primers for TCR Vbeta segments and 13 reverse primers for TCR Jbeta segments. Drawn from immuneACCESS, this table holds only the in-frame rearrangements with V and J called that TCRdb kept. Clones are partly lost; checked studies trace under half to an unresolved V gene and leave the rest unexplained. In all, the sample holds 100,000 to 150,000 clones, and around 84% of those were seen once. The ten largest clonotypes hold about 2.5% of the sample. Sequencing used PBMCs. The receptors were gathered from a man aged 45-65 years in good health and CMV-seronegative.

V gene TRBV6-1 combines with J gene TRBJ1-5; D perhaps matches TRBD1 (6 bases). Germline CDR1 is MNHNS and CDR2 is SASEGT. This CDR3 contains 13 residues. V was pared by 6 bases and J by 4 bases, with 10 bases between. The CDR3 sequence is CASRLQGNQPQHF. The CDR3 DNA is TGTGCCAGCAGATTACAGGGTAATCAGCCCCAGCATTTT.

Turning to this clone: A much larger clone differs from this one at a single base, so this may be a read error. The chain has TRBV9 and TRBJ2-5, with 9 bases matching TRBD2. This CDR3 region has 14 residues. Germline V gives CDR1 SGDLS, CDR2 YYNGEE. With 4 bases clipped from V and 11 bases from J, the junction kept 12 bases outside the gene matches. The CDR3: CASSRLADSYGQYF. CDR3 in DNA: TGTGCCAGCAGCCGACTAGCGGACTCCTACGGGCAGTACTTC.

The chain recombines TRBV5-1 with TRBJ2-1; 8 bases align to TRBD2. CDR1 is SGHRS and CDR2 is YFSETQ in the germline V gene. The CDR3 extends over 15 amino acids. Trimming removed 0 bases from V and 10 bases from J; junction bases left unmatched: 9. In DNA form, the CDR3 reads TGCGCCAGCAGCTTGGATTTCGGGGGGGCCTGGGAGCAGTTCTTC. It encodes CASSLDFGGAWEQFF.

About this clone: A read error is likely, as this CDR3 ends without the conserved phenylalanine or tryptophan. The chain couples TRBV5-4 to TRBJ1-1; D unclear. Germline V CDR1 and CDR2: SGHNT, YYREEE (reference sequence). With 0 bases removed from V and 4 bases from J, the gap between germline ends came to 16 bases. This CDR3 is built from 16 residues. CDR3 protein: CASSLVLQALGTEAFI. CDR3 bases: TGTGCCAGCAGCTTGGTCCTTCAGGCCCTGGGCACTGAAGCTTTCATT.

The chain carries TRBV5-6 and TRBJ1-6; D is possibly TRBD1 (5 bases). Germline V gene data show CDR1 as SGHDT and CDR2 as YYEEEE. Trimming removed 0 bases at V and 4 bases at J, with 11 bases between. The CDR3 consists of 16 residues. The CDR3 loop reads CASSLEGPTYNSPLHF. In nucleotides, the CDR3 is TGTGCCAGCAGCTTGGAGGGGCCGACATATAATTCACCCCTCCACTTT.

V and J are TRBV5-1 and TRBJ1-2; D unresolved. Trimming left V 0 bases short and J 7 bases short, with 13 bases between. The CDR3 has 14 residues. The germline V gene has CDR1 SGHRS and CDR2 YFSETQ. The CDR3 DNA reads TGCGCCAGCAGCTTGGTGGCGGGAATGTCTGGCTACACCTTC. Its protein product is CASSLVAGMSGYTF.

The chain recombines TRBV5-1 with TRBJ1-2, with 11 bases fitting TRBD1. CDR1 is SGHRS, CDR2 YFSETQ, per germline. V was clipped by 4 bases and J by 6 bases; unmatched bases: 14. This CDR3 is built from 17 residues. CDR3: CASSHPGQGEVFDGYTF. DNA of the CDR3: TGCGCCAGCAGCCACCCGGGACAGGGGGAAGTCTTCGATGGCTACACCTTC.

This clone was observed a handful of times. The chain is built from TRBV5-5 and TRBJ1-1; 7 nucleotides align to TRBD1. The CDR3 is 14 residues long. Germline CDR1 reads SGHKS; CDR2 reads YYEKEE (reference sequence). With V trimmed by 5 bases and J by 7 bases, 11 bases remained unmatched. In DNA form, the CDR3 reads TGTGCCAGCAGGCTGACGGGGACAGAAATTGAAGCTTTCTTT. Its protein is CASRLTGTEIEAFF.

This clone was detected only once. The genes are TRBV6-1 and TRBJ2-7; D is possibly TRBD1 (6 bases). V lost 7 bases to trimming and J lost 7 bases, with 14 bases between them. Germline V lookup: CDR1 MNHNS, CDR2 SASEGT. The CDR3 has 12 residues. CDR3 bases: TGTGCCAGCAAAGGGACAAGGCAAGAGCAGTACTTC. Amino acids: CASKGTRQEQYF.

This chain joins TRBV7-3 and TRBJ1-1; D is unclear. The CDR3 has 14 residues. Germline V CDR1 and CDR2: SGHTA, FQGTGA. V lost 8 bases and J 2 bases, leaving 15 bases between the germline ends. The CDR3 DNA reads TGTGCCAGCTCCCGGGGAGGCACAAACACTGAAGCTTTCTTT. This encodes CASSRGGTNTEAFF.

The chain has TRBV13 and TRBJ1-1; D is uncertain. This CDR3 has 13 amino acids. Trimming took 5 bases from V and 3 from J, leaving 10 bases between them. Germline values: CDR1 PRHDT, CDR2 FYEKMQ (reference sequence). The chain's CDR3 is CASSPTGYTEAFF. CDR3 in DNA: TGTGCCAGCAGCCCCACGGGGTACACTGAAGCTTTCTTT.

In regard to this clone: Other DNA sequences in the same sample also yield this CDR3. The chain recombines TRBV29-1 with TRBJ2-5; 12 bases align to TRBD1. Trimming removed 6 bases from V and 5 bases from J; junction bases left unmatched: 7. Germline assignment: CDR1 SQVTM and CDR2 ANQGSEA. This CDR3 region has 14 residues. This chain's CDR3 is CSVGWDRGRETQYF. The CDR3 nucleotides read TGCAGCGTGGGGTGGGACAGGGGGCGGGAGACCCAGTACTTC.

The J gene is TRBJ2-2, the V gene TRBV10-1, with D maybe TRBD1 (5 bases). Germline CDR1 WNHNN, CDR2 SYGVQD (reference sequence). The CDR3 has 16 amino acids. Between the trimmed V and J ends, which lost 6 bases and 0 bases, there was a span of 14 bases. CDR3 bases: TGCGCCAGCAGCTACTCCAGGGCCCCGAACACCGGGGAGCTGTTTTTT. Translation: CASSYSRAPNTGELFF.

The gene calls are TRBV9 and TRBJ1-2; possibly TRBD1 for D (5 bases). The CDR3 consists of 15 residues. The ends were cut back, 4 bases at V and 4 bases at J, with 17 bases in the middle. Germline V CDR1 and CDR2: SGDLS, YYNGEE. CDR3 bases: TGTGCCAGCAGCCCCGGGACGGGAGTCCTCTATGGCTACACCTTC. As protein: CASSPGTGVLYGYTF.

This clone appeared a single time. The J gene is TRBJ1-2, the V gene TRBV18; D gene ambiguous. V lost 2 bases, J lost 4 bases, and 8 bases lay in between. Per germline, CDR1 KGHSH and CDR2 LQKENI. The CDR3 extends over 13 amino acids. The chain's CDR3 is CASSPYTLYGYTF. The DNA for the CDR3 is TGTGCCAGCTCACCATACACCCTCTATGGCTACACCTTC. The variable domain in full, completed from reference TRBV18 and TRBJ1-2, reads NAGVMQNPRHLVRRRGQEARLRCSPMKGHSHVYWYRQLPEEGLKFMVYLQKENIIDESGMPKERFSAEFPKEGPSILRIQQVVRGDSAAYFCASSPYTLYGYTFGSGTRLTVV.

In regard to this clone: Other nucleotide sequences in the sample specify the same CDR3. This chain connects TRBV5-1 to TRBJ1-1; the match to TRBD1 covers 7 bases. CDR1 is SGHRS and CDR2 is YFSETQ in the germline V gene. The trim removed 2 bases at V and 3 bases at J, leaving 4 bases unmatched. This CDR3 has 14 amino acids. The CDR3 bases are TGCGCCAGCAGCTTTGCAACAGGGGACACTGAAGCTTTCTTT. This encodes CASSFATGDTEAFF.

The V gene is TRBV14, the J gene TRBJ1-2; D is uncertain. This CDR3 has 13 residues. Germline V gene sequence: CDR1 SGHDN, CDR2 FVKESK. Trimming shortened V by 4 bases and J by 5 bases, and 11 bases separated the two germline ends. In DNA, the CDR3 is TGTGCCAGCAGCCGAGGTTTTGGTTATGGCTACACCTTC. It encodes CASSRGFGYGYTF.

In its sample, this clone was seen many times. This sequence joins TRBV21-1 and TRBJ1-1; the tabulated D call, TRBD1, remains unverified against the DNA. TRBV21-1 is flagged as a pseudogene. The CDR3 extends over 14 amino acids. CDR3 nucleotide sequence: TGTGCCAGCAGCCCCCTACAGGGGGGCACTGAAGCTTTCTTT. Amino acid sequence: CASSPLQGGTEAFF.

There are a few counts of this clone. J is TRBJ1-5 and V is TRBV6-4; D not resolved. From germline, CDR1 is MRHNA and CDR2 SNTAGT. Trimming removed 0 bases at V and 5 bases at J, with 5 bases between. The CDR3 loop spans 13 amino acids. The CDR3 spells CASSDSEDQPQHF. CDR3 DNA sequence: TGTGCCAGCAGTGACTCGGAGGATCAGCCCCAGCATTTT.